This T cell receptor beta chain was profiled in a study of PD-1 blockade in classical Hodgkin lymphoma. TCRdb's table, derived via immunoSEQ multiplex PCR, lists solely in-frame clones and lacks some. The sample includes roughly 60,000 clones, around 94% of them seen just once. This sample's time point: cycle 4 day 1 (C4D1), after about 6 weeks of nivolumab. Each patient experienced a relapse that followed autologous stem cell transplantation, and brentuximab vedotin exposure varied. The sequence was collected from a human donor with classical Hodgkin lymphoma. The material sequenced was peripheral blood mononuclear cells (PBMCs), taken before the fourth cycle of nivolumab.

CDR3 DNA: TGTGCCAGCAGCGTACGGGATCCCTACAATGAGCAGTTCTTC. Translating gives CASSVRDPYNEQFF. V is TRBV9 and J is TRBJ2-1; possibly TRBD2 for D (5 bases). Germline loops: CDR1 SGDLS, CDR2 YYNGEE. This CDR3 contains 14 residues. The V end lost 1 base, the J end lost 2 bases, and 7 bases lay between the germline ends.